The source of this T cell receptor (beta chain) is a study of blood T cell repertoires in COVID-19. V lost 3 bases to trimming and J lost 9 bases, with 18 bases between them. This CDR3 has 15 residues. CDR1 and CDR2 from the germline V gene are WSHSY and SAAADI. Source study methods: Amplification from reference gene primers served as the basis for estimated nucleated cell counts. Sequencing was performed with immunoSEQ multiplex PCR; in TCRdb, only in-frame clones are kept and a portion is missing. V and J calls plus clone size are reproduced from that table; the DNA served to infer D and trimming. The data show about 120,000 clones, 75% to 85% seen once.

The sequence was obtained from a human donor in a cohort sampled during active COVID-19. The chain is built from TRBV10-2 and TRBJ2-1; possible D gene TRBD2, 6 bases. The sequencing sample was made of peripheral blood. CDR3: CASSDLGTYRGEQFF. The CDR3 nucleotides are TGCGCCAGCAGTGACCTCGGGACTTATAGAGGTGAGCAGTTCTTC.